Shown below are 10 T cell receptor beta chains from a single sample sequenced in a study of T cells expressing NK-cell markers. For each CDR3 protein, TCRdb gives one entry from its re-call of the 5' RACE reads, without DNA. The sample's table shows some 150,000 distinct CDR3 sequences. The material sequenced was blood T cells: a sorted CD56 or NKG2C T cell subset, CD4+ or CD8+ T cells, or bulk PBMC T cells (not recorded which). The origin of the receptors is a man between 18 and 29 years old in good health.

J is TRBJ2-1 and V is TRBV12-3 or TRBV12-4; the TCRdb D gene call, TRBD1, has no DNA to confirm it. The CDR3 runs 15 residues. The CDR3: CASIPQGGSYNEQFF.

J is TRBJ2-1 and V is TRBV5-6; the TCRdb call, TRBD1, lacks DNA for checking. Germline V lookup: CDR1 SGHDT, CDR2 YYEEEE. The length of the CDR3 is 13 residues. This CDR3 is CASSPGTGDEQFF.

J is TRBJ2-3 and V is TRBV6-4; TCRdb selects TRBD2, and the lack of DNA leaves this call unchecked. There are 15 residues in the CDR3. Germline values: CDR1 MRHNA, CDR2 SNTAGT. CDR3 loop: CASTATSGNTDTQYF.

The rearrangement joins TRBV29-1 to TRBJ2-5; checking the TCRdb D call of TRBD1 is not possible without DNA. Germline CDR1 is SQVTM and CDR2 is ANQGSEA. The CDR3 has 15 amino acids. Here the CDR3 reads CSVVMVPPREETQYF. Variable domain in full (rest from reference TRBV29-1 and TRBJ2-5): SAVISQKPSRDICQRGTSLTIQCQVDSQVTMMFWYRQQPGQSLTLIATANQGSEATYESGFVIDKFPISRPNLTFSTLTVSNMSPEDSSIYLCSVVMVPPREETQYFGPGTRLLVL.

This sequence joins TRBV12-3 or TRBV12-4 and TRBJ2-3; TCRdb's assignment of TRBD2 cannot be checked, as there is no DNA. The CDR3 is 17 residues long. This CDR3 is CASRPGLAGGPTDTQYF.

The chain is built from TRBV20-1 and TRBJ2-7. The CDR3 is made up of 13 amino acids. Germline V CDR1 and CDR2: DFQATT, SNEGSKA (reference sequence). CDR3 region: CSARQTNAYEQYF.

The chain combines TRBV3-1 with TRBJ1-1; TCRdb's D gene call, TRBD1, goes unchecked for lack of DNA. This CDR3 spans 15 amino acids. CDR1 is LGHDT and CDR2 is YNNKEL in the germline V gene (reference sequence). The CDR3 protein is CASSPERGLNTEAFF.

The chain has TRBV2 and TRBJ2-1; TCRdb picks TRBD1, but there is no DNA to check that call. Germline loops: CDR1 SNHLY, CDR2 FYNNEI. The CDR3 contains 13 residues. The CDR3: CASSVPPTNEQFF.

V usage is TRBV6-5 and J usage is TRBJ1-1; TCRdb proposes TRBD1, but this gene call is untestable without DNA. In germline, CDR1 is MNHEY, CDR2 SVGAGI. This CDR3 has 14 residues. CDR3: CASSYSPGGTEAFF.

J is TRBJ2-3 and V is TRBV7-9; TCRdb's D gene call, TRBD1, goes unchecked for lack of DNA. The CDR3 is made up of 17 amino acids. Germline V gene data show CDR1 as SEHNR and CDR2 as FQNEAQ (reference sequence). CDR3 sequence: CASSLTPGQVPTDTQYF.